The source of this T cell receptor beta chain is a study of siplizumab effects on memory and regulatory T cells. Findings of the study overall: About 80-96% of proliferating CD4+ or CD8+ clones had no assignable naive or memory phenotype.

The data were produced by immunoSEQ multiplex PCR, yet TCRdb's version contains in-frame clones alone and is incomplete. This sample has 65,000 to 70,000 clones; roughly 88% occur once, and the top ten carry about 1.5%. The CDR3 contains 16 residues. V lost 5 bases, J lost 4 bases, and 4 bases stayed unmatched. Germline lookup yields CDR1 SGHRS and CDR2 YFSETQ. This clone has only one observation. The antigen is undetermined. The rearrangement joins TRBV5-1 to TRBJ2-1; 15 nucleotides align to TRBD2. This TCR was recovered from a human donor in good health. The sequenced sample was Tregs sorted from blood. The CDR3 spells CASSSGLAGGYNEQFF. CDR3 in DNA: TGCGCCAGCAGTTCTGGACTAGCGGGAGGGTACAATGAGCAGTTCTTC. The whole variable domain, remainder taken from reference TRBV5-1 and TRBJ2-1, is KAGVTQTPRYLIKTRGQQVTLSCSPISGHRSVSWYQQTPGQGLQFLFEYFSETQRNKGNFPGRFSGRQFSNSRSEMNVSTLELGDSALYLCASSSGLAGGYNEQFFGPGTRLTVL.